This T cell receptor (beta chain) was retrieved from a study of T cells in narcolepsy. Background on the study: Healthy controls were enrolled alongside patients with narcolepsy type 1 or type 2.

The V end was cut by 0 bases, the J end by 1 base, with 14 bases between. This CDR3 is built from 18 residues. Germline V gene sequence: CDR1 SGHRS, CDR2 YFSETQ. The assay was immunoSEQ multiplex PCR, and TCRdb's table has in-frame clones only and misses some. The table records more than 20,000 clones, approximately 85% of them present only once. Study-level findings and limits: In some patient and control memory CD4+ samples, autoreactive clones were absent. Autoreactive clonotypes reportedly recurred in blood of same and different patients, not controls. Autoreactive HCRT-specific and TRIB2-specific clonotypes were marked in same-patient CSF-versus-blood CD4+ comparisons.

This clone came up a few times. As yet, its antigen is unknown. The origin of this receptor is a human donor in good health. The chain is built from TRBV5-1 and TRBJ2-6, with D maybe TRBD2 (6 bases). Sample: memory (CD45RA-) CD4+ T cells from blood. CDR3 amino acids: CASSLVRGLQSGANVLTF. CDR3 coding DNA: TGCGCCAGCAGCTTGGTAAGGGGACTCCAATCTGGGGCCAACGTCCTGACTTTC.